This entry is about one T cell receptor (beta chain). This record comes from a study of blood T cell repertoires in COVID-19. Study details: Acute and convalescent COVID-19 specimens originated in the United States, Italy and Spain. T cells, B-cell-depleted T cells, or PBMCs provided the cDNA or gDNA that served as material.

The CDR3 covers 13 residues. The germline CDR1 and CDR2 sequences are MNHNS and SASEGT. Deletions cut 1 base from V and 8 bases from J, with 11 bases between. Authors' data handling: Estimates of nucleated cell counts were drawn from the amplification of reference gene primers. Only in-frame clones appear in the TCRdb table, and some are missing; sequencing was by immunoSEQ multiplex PCR. Clone size and the V and J calls come from that table; the DNA yielded D and trimming. There are approximately 150,000 clones in the sample; approximately 75% occur only once, and roughly 10% lies in the top ten. The chain is built from TRBV6-1 and TRBJ1-2; a possible D gene is TRBD1 (5 bases). Sequencing was performed on peripheral blood. This TCR came from a human donor in a cohort sampled during active COVID-19. The CDR3 sequence: CASSEDRTRGYTF. In DNA form, the CDR3 reads TGTGCCAGCAGTGAAGACAGGACGCGGGGCTACACCTTC.